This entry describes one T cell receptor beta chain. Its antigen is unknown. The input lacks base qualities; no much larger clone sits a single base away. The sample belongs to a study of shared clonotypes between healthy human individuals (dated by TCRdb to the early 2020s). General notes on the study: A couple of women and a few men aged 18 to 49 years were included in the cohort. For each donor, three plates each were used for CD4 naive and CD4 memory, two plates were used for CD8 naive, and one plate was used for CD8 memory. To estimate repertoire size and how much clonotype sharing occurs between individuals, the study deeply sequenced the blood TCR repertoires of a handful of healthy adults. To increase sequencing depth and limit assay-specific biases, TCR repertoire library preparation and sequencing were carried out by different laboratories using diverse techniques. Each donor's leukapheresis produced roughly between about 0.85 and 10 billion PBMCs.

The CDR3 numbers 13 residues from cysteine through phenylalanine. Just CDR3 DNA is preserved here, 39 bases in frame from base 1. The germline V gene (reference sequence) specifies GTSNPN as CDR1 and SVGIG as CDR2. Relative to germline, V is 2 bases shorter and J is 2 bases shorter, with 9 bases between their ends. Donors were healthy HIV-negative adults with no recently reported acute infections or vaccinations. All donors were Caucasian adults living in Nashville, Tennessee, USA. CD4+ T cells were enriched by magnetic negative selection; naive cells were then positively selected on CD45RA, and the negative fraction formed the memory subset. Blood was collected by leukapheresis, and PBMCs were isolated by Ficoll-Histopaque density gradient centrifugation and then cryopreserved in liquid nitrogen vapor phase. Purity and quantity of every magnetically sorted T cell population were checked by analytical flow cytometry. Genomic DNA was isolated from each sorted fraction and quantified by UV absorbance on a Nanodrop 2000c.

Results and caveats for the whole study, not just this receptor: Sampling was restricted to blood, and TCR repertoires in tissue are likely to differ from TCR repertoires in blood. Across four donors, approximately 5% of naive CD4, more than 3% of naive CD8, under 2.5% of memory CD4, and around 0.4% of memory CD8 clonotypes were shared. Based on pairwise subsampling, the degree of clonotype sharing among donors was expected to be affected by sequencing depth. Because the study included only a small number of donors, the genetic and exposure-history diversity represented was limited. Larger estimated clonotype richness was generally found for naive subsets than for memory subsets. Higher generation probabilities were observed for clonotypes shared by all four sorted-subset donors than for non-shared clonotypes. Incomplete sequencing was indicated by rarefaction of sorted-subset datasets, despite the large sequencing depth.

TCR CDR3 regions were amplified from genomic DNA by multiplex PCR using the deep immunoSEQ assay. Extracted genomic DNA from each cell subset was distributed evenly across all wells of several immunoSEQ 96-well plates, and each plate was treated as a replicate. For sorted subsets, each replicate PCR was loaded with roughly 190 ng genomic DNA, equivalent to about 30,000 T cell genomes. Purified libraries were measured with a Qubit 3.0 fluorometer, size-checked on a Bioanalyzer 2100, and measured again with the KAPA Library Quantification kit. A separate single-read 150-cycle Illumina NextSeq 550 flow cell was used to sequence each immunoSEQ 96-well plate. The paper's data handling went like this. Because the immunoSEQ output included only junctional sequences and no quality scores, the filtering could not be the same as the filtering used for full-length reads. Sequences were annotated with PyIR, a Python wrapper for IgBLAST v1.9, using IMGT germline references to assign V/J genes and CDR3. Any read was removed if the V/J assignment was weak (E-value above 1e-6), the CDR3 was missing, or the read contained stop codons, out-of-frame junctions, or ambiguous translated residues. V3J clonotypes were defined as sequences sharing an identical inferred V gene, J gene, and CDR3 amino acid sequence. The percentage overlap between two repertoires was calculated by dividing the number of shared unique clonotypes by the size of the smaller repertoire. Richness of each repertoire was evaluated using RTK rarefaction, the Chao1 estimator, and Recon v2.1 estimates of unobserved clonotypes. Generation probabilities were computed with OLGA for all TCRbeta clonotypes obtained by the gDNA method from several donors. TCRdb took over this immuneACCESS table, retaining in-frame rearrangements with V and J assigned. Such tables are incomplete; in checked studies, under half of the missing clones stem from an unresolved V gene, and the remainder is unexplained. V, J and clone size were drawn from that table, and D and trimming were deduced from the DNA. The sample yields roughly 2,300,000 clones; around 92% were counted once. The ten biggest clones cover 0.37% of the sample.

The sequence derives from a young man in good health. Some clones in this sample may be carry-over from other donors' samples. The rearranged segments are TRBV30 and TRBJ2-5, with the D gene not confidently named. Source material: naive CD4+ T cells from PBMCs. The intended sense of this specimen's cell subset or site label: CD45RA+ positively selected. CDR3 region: CAWSLLGQETQYF. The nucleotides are TGTGCCTGGAGTCTGTTGGGACAAGAGACCCAGTACTTC.